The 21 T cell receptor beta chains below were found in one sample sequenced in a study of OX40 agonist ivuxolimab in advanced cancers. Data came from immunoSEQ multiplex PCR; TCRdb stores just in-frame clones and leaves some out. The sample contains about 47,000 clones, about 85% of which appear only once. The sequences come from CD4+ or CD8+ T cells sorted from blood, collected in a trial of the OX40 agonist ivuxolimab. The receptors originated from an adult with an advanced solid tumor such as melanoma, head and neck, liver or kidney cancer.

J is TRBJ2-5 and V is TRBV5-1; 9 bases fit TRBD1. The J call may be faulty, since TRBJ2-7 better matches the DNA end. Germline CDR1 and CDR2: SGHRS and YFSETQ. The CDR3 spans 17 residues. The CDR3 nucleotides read TGCGCCAGCAGCTTTGCCCACGACAGGGGGTTAAGCTACGAGCAGTACTTC. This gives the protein CASSFAHDRGLSYEQYF.

The CDR3 DNA reads as TGTGCCAGCAGCCCCGGGACCGGGGGGAACGAGCAGTACTTC. This gives the protein CASSPGTGGNEQYF. V usage is TRBV7-8 and J usage is TRBJ2-7; 7 nucleotides agree with TRBD2. Trimming took 5 bases from V and 5 from J; bases not matched to a gene: 9. Per the germline V gene, CDR1 is SGHVS and CDR2 is FQNEAQ. The CDR3 totals 14 residues. Looking up the rest from reference TRBV7-8 and TRBJ2-7 gives the full variable domain: GAGVSQSPRYKVAKRGQDVALRCDPISGHVSLFWYQQALGQGPEFLTYFQNEAQLDKSGLPSDRFFAERPEGSVSTLKIQRTQQEDSAVYLCASSPGTGGNEQYFGPGTRLTVT.

The CDR3 bases are TGTGCCTGGAGTAAACAGGGCAATCAGCCCCAGCATTTT. It encodes CAWSKQGNQPQHF. This sequence joins TRBV30 and TRBJ1-5; D possibly corresponds to TRBD1 (5 bases). Germline V gene sequence: CDR1 GTSNPN, CDR2 SVGIG (reference sequence). This CDR3 spans 13 amino acids. Trimming removed 2 bases at V and 2 bases at J, with 7 bases between. The full variable domain, its missing parts supplied by reference TRBV30 and TRBJ1-5, is SQTIHQWPATLVQPVGSPLSLECTVEGTSNPNLYWYRQAAGRGLQLLFYSVGIGQISSEVPQNLSASRPQDRQFILSSKKLLLSDSGFYLCAWSKQGNQPQHFGDGTRLSIL.

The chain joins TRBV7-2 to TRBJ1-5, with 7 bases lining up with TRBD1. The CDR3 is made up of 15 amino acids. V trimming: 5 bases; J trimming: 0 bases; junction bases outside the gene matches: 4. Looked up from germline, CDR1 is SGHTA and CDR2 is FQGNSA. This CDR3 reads CASSLGQTSNQPQHF. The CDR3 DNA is TGTGCCAGCAGCCTGGGACAGACTAGCAATCAGCCCCAGCATTTT.

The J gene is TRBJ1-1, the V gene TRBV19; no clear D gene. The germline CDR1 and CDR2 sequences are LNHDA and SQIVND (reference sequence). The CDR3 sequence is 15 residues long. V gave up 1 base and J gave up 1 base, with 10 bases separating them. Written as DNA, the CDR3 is TGTGCCAGTAGTATAGCGAACAGCTCGAACACTGAAGCTTTCTTT. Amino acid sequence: CASSIANSSNTEAFF.

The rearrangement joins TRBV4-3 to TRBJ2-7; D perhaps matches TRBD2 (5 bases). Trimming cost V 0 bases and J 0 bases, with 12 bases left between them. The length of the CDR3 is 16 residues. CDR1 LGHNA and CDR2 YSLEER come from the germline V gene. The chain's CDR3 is CASSQDPRGSSYEQYF. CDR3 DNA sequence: TGCGCCAGCAGCCAAGATCCGAGAGGGTCCTCCTACGAGCAGTACTTC.

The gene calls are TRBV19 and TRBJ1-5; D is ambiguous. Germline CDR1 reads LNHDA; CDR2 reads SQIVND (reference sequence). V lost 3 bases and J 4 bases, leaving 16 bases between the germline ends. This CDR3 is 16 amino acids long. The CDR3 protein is CASSIEGGIINQPQHF. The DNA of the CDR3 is TGTGCCAGTAGTATTGAAGGAGGAATTATAAATCAGCCCCAGCATTTT.

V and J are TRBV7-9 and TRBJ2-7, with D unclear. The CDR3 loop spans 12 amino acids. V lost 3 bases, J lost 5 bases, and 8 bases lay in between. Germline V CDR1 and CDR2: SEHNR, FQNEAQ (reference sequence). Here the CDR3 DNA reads TGTGCCAGCAGCTTGTATCACGACGAGCAGTACTTC. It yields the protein CASSLYHDEQYF. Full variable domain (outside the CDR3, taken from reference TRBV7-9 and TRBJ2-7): DTGVSQNPRHKITKRGQNVTFRCDPISEHNRLYWYRQTLGQGPEFLTYFQNEAQLEKSRLLSDRFSAERPKGSFSTLEIQRTEQGDSAMYLCASSLYHDEQYFGPGTRLTVT.

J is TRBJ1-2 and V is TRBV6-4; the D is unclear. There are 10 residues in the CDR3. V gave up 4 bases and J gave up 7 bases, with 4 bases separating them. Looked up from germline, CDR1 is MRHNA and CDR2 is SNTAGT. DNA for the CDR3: TGTGCCAGCAGTGGGTCTGGCTACACCTTC. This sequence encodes CASSGSGYTF.

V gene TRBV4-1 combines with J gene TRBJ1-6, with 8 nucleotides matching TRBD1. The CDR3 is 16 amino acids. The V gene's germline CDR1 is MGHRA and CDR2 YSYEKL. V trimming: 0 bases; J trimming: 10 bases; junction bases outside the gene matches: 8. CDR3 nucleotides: TGCGCCAGCAGCCAAGATCAGGACAGGGTCACCTCACCCCTCCACTTT. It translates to CASSQDQDRVTSPLHF.

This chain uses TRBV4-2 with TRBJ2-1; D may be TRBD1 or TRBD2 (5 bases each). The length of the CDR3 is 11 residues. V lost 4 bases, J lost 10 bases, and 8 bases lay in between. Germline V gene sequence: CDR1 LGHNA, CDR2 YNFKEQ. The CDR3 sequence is CASSLGAEQFF. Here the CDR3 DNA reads TGTGCCAGCAGCCTCGGGGCGGAGCAGTTCTTC.

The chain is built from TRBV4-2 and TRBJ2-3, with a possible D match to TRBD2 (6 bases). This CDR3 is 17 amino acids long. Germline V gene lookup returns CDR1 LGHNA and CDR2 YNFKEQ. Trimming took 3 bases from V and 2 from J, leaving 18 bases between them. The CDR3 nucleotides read TGTGCCAGCAGCCATTATCTCCAGGGACTCTCCACAGATACGCAGTATTTT. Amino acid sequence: CASSHYLQGLSTDTQYF.

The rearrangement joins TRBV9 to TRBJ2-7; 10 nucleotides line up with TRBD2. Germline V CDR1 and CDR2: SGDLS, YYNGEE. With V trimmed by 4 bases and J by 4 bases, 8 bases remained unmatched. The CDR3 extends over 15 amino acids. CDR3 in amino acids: CASSPGTSDGYEQYF. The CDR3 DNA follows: TGTGCCAGCAGCCCCGGGACTAGCGACGGTTACGAGCAGTACTTC.

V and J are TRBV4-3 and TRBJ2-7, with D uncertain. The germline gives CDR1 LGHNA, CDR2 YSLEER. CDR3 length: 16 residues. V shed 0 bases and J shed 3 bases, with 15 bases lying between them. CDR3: CASSQDRNGRFYEQYF. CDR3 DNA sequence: TGCGCCAGCAGCCAAGATAGAAACGGCAGATTCTACGAGCAGTACTTC.

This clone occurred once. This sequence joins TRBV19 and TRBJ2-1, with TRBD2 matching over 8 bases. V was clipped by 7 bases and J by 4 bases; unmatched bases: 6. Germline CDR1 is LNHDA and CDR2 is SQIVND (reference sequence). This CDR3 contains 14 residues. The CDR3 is CASTAPSGYNEQFF. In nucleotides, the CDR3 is TGTGCCAGTACTGCGCCTAGCGGGTACAATGAGCAGTTCTTC. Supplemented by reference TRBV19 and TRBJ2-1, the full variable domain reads DGGITQSPKYLFRKEGQNVTLSCEQNLNHDAMYWYRQDPGQGLRLIYYSQIVNDFQKGDIAEGYSVSREKKESFPLTVTSAQKNPTAFYLCASTAPSGYNEQFFGPGTRLTVL.

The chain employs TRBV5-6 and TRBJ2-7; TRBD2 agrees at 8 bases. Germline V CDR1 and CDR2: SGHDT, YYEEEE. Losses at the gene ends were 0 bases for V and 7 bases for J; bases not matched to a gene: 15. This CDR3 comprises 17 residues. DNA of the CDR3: TGTGCCAGCAGCTTGGAGGGCGGCGGGGGGCCCCTACGGGAGCAGTACTTC. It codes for CASSLEGGGGPLREQYF.

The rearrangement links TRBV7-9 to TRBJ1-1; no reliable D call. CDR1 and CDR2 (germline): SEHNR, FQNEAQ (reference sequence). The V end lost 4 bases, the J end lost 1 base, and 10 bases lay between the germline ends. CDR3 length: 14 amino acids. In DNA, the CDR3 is TGTGCCAGCAGCTCATCGGACCAGAACACTGAAGCTTTCTTT. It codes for CASSSSDQNTEAFF.

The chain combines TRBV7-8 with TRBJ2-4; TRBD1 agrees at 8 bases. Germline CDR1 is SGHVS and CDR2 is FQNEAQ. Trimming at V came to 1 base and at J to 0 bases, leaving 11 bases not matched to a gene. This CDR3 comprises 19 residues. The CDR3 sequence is CASSLEVTGVLRAKNIQYF. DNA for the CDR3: TGTGCCAGCAGCTTAGAAGTGACAGGGGTATTAAGAGCCAAAAACATTCAGTACTTC.

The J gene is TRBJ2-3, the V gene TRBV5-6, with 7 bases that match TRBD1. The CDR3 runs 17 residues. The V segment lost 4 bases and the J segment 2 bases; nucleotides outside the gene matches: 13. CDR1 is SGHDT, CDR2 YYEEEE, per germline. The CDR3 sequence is CASSPRAGTAATDTQYF. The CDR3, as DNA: TGTGCCAGCAGCCCGAGGGCCGGGACAGCGGCCACAGATACGCAGTATTTT.

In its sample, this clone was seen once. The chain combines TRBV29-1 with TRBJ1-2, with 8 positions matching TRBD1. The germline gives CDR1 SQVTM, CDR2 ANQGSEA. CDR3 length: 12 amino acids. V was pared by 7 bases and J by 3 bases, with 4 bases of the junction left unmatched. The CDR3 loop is CSAQGAYYGYTF. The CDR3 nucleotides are TGCAGCGCTCAGGGGGCCTACTATGGCTACACCTTC.

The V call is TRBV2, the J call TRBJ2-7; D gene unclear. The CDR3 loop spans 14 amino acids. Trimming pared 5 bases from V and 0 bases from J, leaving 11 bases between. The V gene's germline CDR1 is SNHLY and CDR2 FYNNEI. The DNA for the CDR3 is TGTGCCAGCAGTCCATCTTTGGGCTCCTACGAGCAGTACTTC. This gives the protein CASSPSLGSYEQYF.